The 14 T cell receptor beta chains in this list originate from one sample, sequenced in a study of CXCR3-negative and CXCR3-positive naive CD8 T cells. The authors made the TRB cDNA libraries by 5' RACE using UMI labels. TCRdb derives one entry per CDR3 protein from the 5' RACE reads, leaving out DNA. Found here are about 130,000 distinct CDR3 sequences; the top ten clones hold approximately 0.51%. Specimen: naive CXCR3- CD8+ T cells from blood. Subset noted: CD45RO-CCR7+CD27+CD95- naive CD8+ T cells lacking CXCR3 (TNR3-). The source of these receptors is a human donor in good health. Some clones in this sample may be carry-over from other donors' samples.

The chain has TRBV14 and TRBJ2-1; no DNA is available, so the TRBD1 call from TCRdb remains unchecked. Germline V CDR1 and CDR2: SGHDN, FVKESK. CDR3 length: 12 amino acids. The CDR3 spells CASSLWGGEQFF.

The chain is built from TRBV12-3 or TRBV12-4 and TRBJ2-5; TCRdb indicates TRBD2, and absent DNA this call remains unverified. This CDR3 is built from 13 residues. The CDR3 reads CASTSLAEETQYF.

This chain joins TRBV9 and TRBJ2-7. Per germline, CDR1 SGDLS and CDR2 YYNGEE. The CDR3 loop spans 14 amino acids. CDR3: CASSGNLQPMEQYF. The full variable domain, its missing parts supplied by reference TRBV9 and TRBJ2-7, is DSGVTQTPKHLITATGQRVTLRCSPRSGDLSVYWYQQSLDQGLQFLIQYYNGEERAKGNILERFSAQQFPDLHSELNLSSLELGDSALYFCASSGNLQPMEQYFGPGTRLTVT.

The CDR3 here is CASSLQSSYEQYF. The rearrangement uses TRBV7-6 and TRBJ2-7. Germline-derived CDR1 and CDR2 are SGHVS and FNYEAQ. CDR3 length: 13 amino acids.

The rearrangement uses TRBV7-3 and TRBJ2-7. CDR3 length: 13 amino acids. The germline V gene encodes CDR1 SGHTA and CDR2 FQGTGA. CDR3 sequence reads: CASSFTGDYEQYF.

The chain couples TRBV29-1 to TRBJ2-7; TCRdb calls TRBD1, which cannot be checked without DNA. The V gene's germline CDR1 is SQVTM and CDR2 ANQGSEA. The CDR3 is 12 residues long. The CDR3 is CSAEGASYEQYF.

The chain links TRBV10-3 to TRBJ1-1; TCRdb's D call, TRBD1, is unchecked because there is no DNA. CDR1 and CDR2 (germline): ENHRY, SYGVKD. CDR3 length equals 14 residues. This chain's CDR3 is CAISEGQGFPEAFF.

CDR3 loop: CSVEGRLAGTQETQYF. The V and J genes are TRBV29-1 and TRBJ2-5; the D gene TCRdb calls, TRBD2, cannot be checked with no DNA. Germline V gives CDR1 SQVTM, CDR2 ANQGSEA. The CDR3 spans 16 residues.

The chain employs TRBV4-1 and TRBJ1-1; TCRdb outputs TRBD1, but without DNA this stays unchecked. The germline V gene has CDR1 MGHRA and CDR2 YSYEKL. This CDR3 comprises 15 residues. The CDR3 sequence: CASSQENRMHTEAFF.

The rearrangement uses TRBV29-1 and TRBJ2-1; lacking DNA, the TRBD2 call made by TCRdb goes unchecked. This CDR3 is built from 13 residues. The V gene's germline CDR1 is SQVTM and CDR2 ANQGSEA. CDR3 sequence reads: CSVPAGEYNEQFF.

The CDR3 region is CASAPGASTEAFF. The chain links TRBV27 to TRBJ1-1; TCRdb designates TRBD1, a call that cannot be tested without DNA. The CDR3 runs to 13 residues. Germline V gives CDR1 MNHEY, CDR2 SMNVEV (reference sequence).

This rearrangement joins TRBV7-2 to TRBJ2-1; lacking DNA, the TRBD1 call made by TCRdb goes unchecked. Germline V gene lookup returns CDR1 SGHTA and CDR2 FQGNSA. The CDR3 runs to 12 residues. The CDR3 loop is CASRPPGGEQFF.

CDR3 protein: CASSLDTTTPIYGYTF. V gene TRBV5-1 combines with J gene TRBJ1-2. The CDR3 has 16 residues. Germline V CDR1 and CDR2: SGHRS, YFSETQ.

This rearrangement joins TRBV7-9 to TRBJ2-7; checking the TCRdb D call of TRBD1 is not possible without DNA. Germline V CDR1 and CDR2: SEHNR, FQNEAQ (reference sequence). This CDR3 has 15 amino acids. CDR3 in amino acids: CASSRTGSSSYEQYF.